Sequencing of this TCR beta chain was carried out in a study of post-analysis software for immune sequencing data. The CDR3 length is 13 residues. CDR1 and CDR2 from the germline V gene are ENHRY and SYGVKD. General study points: In patients, TRBV5-6, TRBV5-1 and TRBV20-1 belonged to four or five TRBV segments found more frequently than in controls.

Comment on this clonotype: The antigen is unknown.

Libraries were made from TCR beta cDNA, and they carried unique molecular identifiers. TCRdb itself ran the PCR reads through MiXCR, one entry per CDR3 protein. The sample holds approximately 730,000 distinct CDR3 sequences, 35% to 55% seen once. The chain couples TRBV10-3 to TRBJ2-5; 7 positions match TRBD2. TRBJ2-7 matches the DNA end more closely, so the J call is doubtful. The sample was blood. The sequence was obtained from a girl under 18 with multiple sclerosis. In DNA, the CDR3 is TGTGCCATCAGTGATGGTCTAGCGGACGAGCAGTACTTC. Its translation: CAISDGLADEQYF.